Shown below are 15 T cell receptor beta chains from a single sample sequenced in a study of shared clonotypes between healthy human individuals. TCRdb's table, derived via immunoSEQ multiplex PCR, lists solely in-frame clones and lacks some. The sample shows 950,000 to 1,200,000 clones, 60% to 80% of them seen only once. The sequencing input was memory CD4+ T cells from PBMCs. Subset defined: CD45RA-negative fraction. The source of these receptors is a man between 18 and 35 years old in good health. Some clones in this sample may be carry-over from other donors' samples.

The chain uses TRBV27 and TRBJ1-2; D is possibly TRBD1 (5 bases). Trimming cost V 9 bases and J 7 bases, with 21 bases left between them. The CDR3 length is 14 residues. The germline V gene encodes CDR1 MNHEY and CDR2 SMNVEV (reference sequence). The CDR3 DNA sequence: TGTGCCAGACGCGGATGGGACCGGGTTGCTGGCTACACCTTC. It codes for CARRGWDRVAGYTF.

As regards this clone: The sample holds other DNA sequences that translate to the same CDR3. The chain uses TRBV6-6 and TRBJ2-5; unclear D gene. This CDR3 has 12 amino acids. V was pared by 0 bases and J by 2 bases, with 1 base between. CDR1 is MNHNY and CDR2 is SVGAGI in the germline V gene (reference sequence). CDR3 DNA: TGTGCCAGCAGTTACTCACAAGAGACCCAGTACTTC. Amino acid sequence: CASSYSQETQYF.

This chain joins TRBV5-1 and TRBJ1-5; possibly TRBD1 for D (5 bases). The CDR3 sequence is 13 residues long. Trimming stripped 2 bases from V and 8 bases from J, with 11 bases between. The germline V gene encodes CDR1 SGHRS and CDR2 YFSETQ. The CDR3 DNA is TGCGCCAGCAGCTTAGGGGTTGATGAGCCCCAGCATTTT. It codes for CASSLGVDEPQHF. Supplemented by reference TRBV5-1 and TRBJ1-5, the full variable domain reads KAGVTQTPRYLIKTRGQQVTLSCSPISGHRSVSWYQQTPGQGLQFLFEYFSETQRNKGNFPGRFSGRQFSNSRSEMNVSTLELGDSALYLCASSLGVDEPQHFGDGTRLSIL.

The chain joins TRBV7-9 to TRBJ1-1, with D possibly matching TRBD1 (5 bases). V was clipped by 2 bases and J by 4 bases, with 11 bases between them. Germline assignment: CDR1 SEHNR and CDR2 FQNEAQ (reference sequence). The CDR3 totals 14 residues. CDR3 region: CASSLFLQGTEAFF. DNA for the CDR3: TGTGCCAGCAGCTTATTTCTCCAGGGCACTGAAGCTTTCTTT.

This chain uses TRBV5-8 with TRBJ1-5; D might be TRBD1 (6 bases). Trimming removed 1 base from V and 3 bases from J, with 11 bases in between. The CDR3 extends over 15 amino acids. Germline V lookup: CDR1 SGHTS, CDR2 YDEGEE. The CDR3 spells CASSLRGLFNQPQHF. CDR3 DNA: TGTGCCAGCAGCTTGCGGGGGCTATTCAATCAGCCCCAGCATTTT.

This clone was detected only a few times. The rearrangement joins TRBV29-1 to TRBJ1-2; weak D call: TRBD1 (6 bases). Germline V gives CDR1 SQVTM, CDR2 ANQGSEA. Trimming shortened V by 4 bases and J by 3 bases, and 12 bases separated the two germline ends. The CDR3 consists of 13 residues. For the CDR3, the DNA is TGCAGCGTTGTGGCAGGGGCCGACTATGGCTACACCTTC. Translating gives CSVVAGADYGYTF.

The CDR3 bases are TGTGCCAGTAGTTACCCTACAGGAGCAGCGTATGGCTACACCTTC. Encoded protein: CASSYPTGAAYGYTF. The gene calls are TRBV19 and TRBJ1-2, with a tentative D call TRBD1 (5 bases). Trimming stripped 5 bases from V and 5 bases from J, with 18 bases between. Germline V gene sequence: CDR1 LNHDA, CDR2 SQIVND (reference sequence). This CDR3 contains 15 residues.

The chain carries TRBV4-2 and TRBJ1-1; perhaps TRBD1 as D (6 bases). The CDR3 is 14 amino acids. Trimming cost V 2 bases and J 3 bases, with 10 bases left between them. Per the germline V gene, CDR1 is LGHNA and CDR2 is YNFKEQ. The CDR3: CASSQPQGYTEAFF. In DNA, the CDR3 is TGTGCCAGCAGCCAACCACAGGGTTACACTGAAGCTTTCTTT.

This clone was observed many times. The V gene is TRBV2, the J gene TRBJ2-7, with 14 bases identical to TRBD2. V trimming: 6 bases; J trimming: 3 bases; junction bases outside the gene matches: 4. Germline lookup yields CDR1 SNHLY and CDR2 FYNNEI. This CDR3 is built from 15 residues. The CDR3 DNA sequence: TGTGCCAGCAGCGGAGGACTAGCGGGAGGCTACGAGCAGTACTTC. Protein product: CASSGGLAGGYEQYF.

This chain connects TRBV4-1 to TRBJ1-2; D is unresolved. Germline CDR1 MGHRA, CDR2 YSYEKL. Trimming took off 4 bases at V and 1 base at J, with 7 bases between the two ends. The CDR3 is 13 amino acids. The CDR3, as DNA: TGCGCCAGCAGCCCCGCGAATAACTATGGCTACACCTTC. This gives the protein CASSPANNYGYTF.

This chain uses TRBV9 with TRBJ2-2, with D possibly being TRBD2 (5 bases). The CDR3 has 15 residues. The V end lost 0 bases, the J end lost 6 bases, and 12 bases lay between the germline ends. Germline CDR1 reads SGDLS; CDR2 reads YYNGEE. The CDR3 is CASSVAERRAGELFF. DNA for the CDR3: TGTGCCAGCAGCGTAGCGGAGAGGCGGGCCGGGGAGCTGTTTTTT.

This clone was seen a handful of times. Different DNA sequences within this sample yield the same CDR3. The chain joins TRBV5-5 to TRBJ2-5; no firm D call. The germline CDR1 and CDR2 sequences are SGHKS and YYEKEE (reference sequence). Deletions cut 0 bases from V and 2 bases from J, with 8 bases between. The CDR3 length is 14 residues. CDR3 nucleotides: TGTGCCAGCAGCTTGGCGGTGGGACAAGAGACCCAGTACTTC. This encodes CASSLAVGQETQYF.

CDR3 region: CASSPTTGNSYNEQFF. Written as DNA, the CDR3 is TGCGCCAGCAGCCCCACGACAGGGAACTCCTACAATGAGCAGTTCTTC. The chain is built from TRBV5-1 and TRBJ2-1; 7 bases are a match to TRBD1. From germline, CDR1 is SGHRS and CDR2 YFSETQ. The V and J ends lost 4 bases and 0 bases, in that order; junction bases with no gene match: 7. This CDR3 contains 16 residues.

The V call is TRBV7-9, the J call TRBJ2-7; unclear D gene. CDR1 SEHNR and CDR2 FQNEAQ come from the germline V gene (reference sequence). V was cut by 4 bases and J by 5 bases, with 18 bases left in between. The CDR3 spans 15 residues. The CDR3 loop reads CASSYSRAGRDEQYF. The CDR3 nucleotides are TGTGCCAGCAGCTACAGTCGGGCCGGACGGGACGAGCAGTACTTC.

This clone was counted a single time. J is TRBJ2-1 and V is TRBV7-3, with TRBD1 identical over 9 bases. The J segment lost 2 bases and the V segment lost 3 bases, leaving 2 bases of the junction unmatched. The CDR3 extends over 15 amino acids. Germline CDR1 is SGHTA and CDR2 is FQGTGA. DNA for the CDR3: TGTGCCAGCAGCTTCGACAGGGGGACCTACAATGAGCAGTTCTTC. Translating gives CASSFDRGTYNEQFF.